This TCR beta chain was sequenced in a study of T cells in Graves' hyperthyroidism and ophthalmopathy. Researchers took RNA transcripts and amplified the TCR beta CDR3 regions from them. HTBI primers were the set used in a first-round RT-PCR of the TCR CDR3. Each CDR3 protein gets one entry after TCRdb re-called the multiplex PCR reads with MiXCR. The sample carries 300,000 to 450,000 distinct CDR3 sequences, about 15% recorded once. There are 14 residues in the CDR3. Germline loops: CDR1 MNHNS, CDR2 SASEGT. Trimming cost V 6 bases and J 1 base, with 9 bases left between them. This chain connects TRBV6-1 to TRBJ2-2; D is undetermined. The TCR was taken from a woman aged 25 to 39 with Graves' ophthalmopathy. Sequencing input: blood. The CDR3 spells CASSRTGNTGELFF. The CDR3 DNA sequence: TGTGCCAGCAGCCGGACCGGGAACACCGGGGAGCTGTTTTTT.